These 22 T cell receptor beta chains originate from one sample sequenced in a study of blood T cell repertoires in COVID-19. Repertoires were generated with immunoSEQ multiplex PCR, while TCRdb's copy carries only in-frame clones and drops some. Here the sample spans 150,000 to 200,000 clones, roughly 83% being singletons. Sequenced material: peripheral blood. Every receptor here comes from an elderly woman with active or convalescent COVID-19.

The gene calls are TRBV28 and TRBJ1-6, with D unclear. Germline CDR1 is MDHEN and CDR2 is SYDVKM. The V end lost 3 bases, the J end lost 12 bases, and 6 bases lay between the germline ends. The CDR3 extends over 11 amino acids. The DNA of the CDR3 is TGTGCCAGCAGTTTCAGCGGACCCCTCCACTTT. Translated, it gives CASSFSGPLHF.

The table lists this clone with a few counts. The V and J genes are TRBV19 and TRBJ1-6; 10 bases map to TRBD1. V lost 4 bases and J lost 10; bases outside the gene matches: 7. The CDR3 runs 15 residues. Germline loops: CDR1 LNHDA, CDR2 SQIVND (reference sequence). CDR3: CASSRTGTGESPLHF. As DNA, the CDR3 is TGTGCCAGTAGTAGGACTGGGACAGGGGAATCACCCCTCCACTTT.

The chain links TRBV2 to TRBJ2-3; tentatively, D is TRBD1 (5 bases). Per germline, CDR1 SNHLY and CDR2 FYNNEI. Trimming removed 7 bases at V and 3 bases at J, with 8 bases between. The length of the CDR3 is 12 residues. The CDR3 nucleotides are TGTGCCAGCAACGCAGGGACAGATACGCAGTATTTT. It codes for CASNAGTDTQYF.

The chain joins TRBV13 to TRBJ1-1; 7 bases match TRBD1. Germline loops: CDR1 PRHDT, CDR2 FYEKMQ (reference sequence). The CDR3 has 13 amino acids. Trimming removed 3 bases from V and 8 bases from J; junction bases left unmatched: 6. The CDR3 here is CASSFEGGAEAFF. In nucleotides, the CDR3 is TGTGCCAGCAGCTTCGAAGGGGGCGCGGAAGCTTTCTTT.

The genes are TRBV7-8 and TRBJ1-4, with D hard to call. V gave up 5 bases and J gave up 4 bases, with 11 bases separating them. Germline CDR1 reads SGHVS; CDR2 reads FQNEAQ. The CDR3 runs to 14 residues. For the CDR3, the DNA is TGTGCCAGCAGCAAAGACAACGTTAATGAAAAACTGTTTTTT. It codes for CASSKDNVNEKLFF. Combining the CDR3 with reference TRBV7-8 and TRBJ1-4 gives the whole variable domain GAGVSQSPRYKVAKRGQDVALRCDPISGHVSLFWYQQALGQGPEFLTYFQNEAQLDKSGLPSDRFFAERPEGSVSTLKIQRTQQEDSAVYLCASSKDNVNEKLFFGSGTQLSVL.

The CDR3 sequence: CASSLRRTDTQYF. The CDR3 DNA reads as TGTGCCAGCAGCTTGCGGAGGACAGATACGCAGTATTTT. The J gene is TRBJ2-3, the V gene TRBV5-8; tentative D call: TRBD2 (5 bases). This CDR3 contains 13 residues. Germline CDR1 reads SGHTS; CDR2 reads YDEGEE. The V gene lost 1 base and the J gene lost 3 bases, with 6 bases spanning the gap.

This clone was recorded once. V and J are TRBV21-1 and TRBJ1-4; the D segment call TRBD1 is taken from the table without a DNA check. TRBV21-1 constitutes a pseudogene. The CDR3 sequence is 19 residues long. In DNA, the CDR3 is TGTGCCAGCAAAGGACAGGGGCCCTTTCCGCACGCAACTAATGAAAAACTGTTTTTT. Its protein product is CASKGQGPFPHATNEKLFF.

V gene TRBV18 combines with J gene TRBJ2-7; the match to TRBD1 covers 10 bases. Germline V lookup: CDR1 KGHSH, CDR2 LQKENI. The CDR3 extends over 17 amino acids. The V gene end was trimmed by 2 bases and the J gene end by 1 base; junction bases not matched to a gene: 8. CDR3 residues: CASSPVLRDRGSYEQYF. CDR3 DNA sequence: TGTGCCAGCTCACCAGTCTTAAGGGACAGGGGTTCCTACGAGCAGTACTTC.

V and J are TRBV6-1 and TRBJ1-2; TRBD1 is a possible D gene (6 bases). The CDR3 runs 15 residues. Germline assignment: CDR1 MNHNS and CDR2 SASEGT. V dropped 0 bases and J dropped 4 bases, with 12 bases sitting between them. The CDR3 is CASSEAVQGSYGYTF. In nucleotides, the CDR3 is TGTGCCAGCAGTGAAGCGGTCCAGGGGTCCTATGGCTACACCTTC.

The chain carries TRBV18 and TRBJ1-4; TRBD1 matches at 8 bases. The CDR3 extends over 15 amino acids. V lost 1 base and J lost 8; bases outside the gene matches: 6. CDR1 is KGHSH and CDR2 is LQKENI in the germline V gene. CDR3 coding DNA: TGTGCCAGCTCACCACGGGGACAGGCGACCGAAAAACTGTTTTTT. Translation gives CASSPRGQATEKLFF.

This clone was found once. V and J are TRBV3-1 (or the pseudogene TRBV3-2) and TRBJ1-4; the match to TRBD1 covers 7 bases. The CDR3 consists of 14 residues. V shed 0 bases, J shed 8 bases, and the junction held 3 bases outside the gene matches. Germline V lookup: CDR1 LGHDT, CDR2 YNNKEL (reference sequence). CDR3 residues: CASSQDPRGEKLFF. The CDR3, as DNA: TGTGCCAGCAGCCAAGACCCCAGGGGGGAAAAACTGTTTTTT.

The chain links TRBV5-8 to TRBJ1-3; possible D gene TRBD1, 6 bases. The germline V gene has CDR1 SGHTS and CDR2 YDEGEE. V gave up 3 bases and J gave up 0 bases, with 10 bases separating them. This CDR3 has 15 residues. Here the CDR3 reads CASSSGQSSGNTIYF. The CDR3 DNA is TGTGCCAGCAGCTCCGGACAGAGCTCTGGAAACACCATATATTTT.

V is TRBV7-9 and J is TRBJ2-1, with D perhaps matching TRBD2 (7 bases). V was trimmed by 5 bases and J by 9 bases, leaving 26 bases between them. The CDR3 runs to 17 residues. Germline V gene sequence: CDR1 SEHNR, CDR2 FQNEAQ (reference sequence). The CDR3 spells CASSLRGGLRNPGEQFF. The CDR3 DNA reads TGTGCCAGCAGCCTAAGGGGGGGACTCCGGAATCCAGGTGAGCAGTTCTTC.

The chain couples TRBV6-5 to TRBJ1-2, with 12 bases lining up with TRBD1. This CDR3 spans 15 amino acids. Germline V gene sequence: CDR1 MNHEY, CDR2 SVGAGI. J gave up 5 bases and V 3 bases, and 4 bases lay outside the gene matches. The DNA of the CDR3 is TGTGCCAGCAGTTATAGGGACAGGGGGCGGTATGGCTACACCTTC. It yields the protein CASSYRDRGRYGYTF.

V usage is TRBV10-3 and J usage is TRBJ2-3; 8 positions match TRBD2. The CDR3 extends over 15 amino acids. Germline CDR1 reads ENHRY; CDR2 reads SYGVKD. The junction had 3 bases not matched to a gene; V was cut back by 4 bases and J by 0 bases. Written as DNA, the CDR3 is TGTGCCATCAGTGCCTCTAGCGGGAGCACAGATACGCAGTATTTT. This gives the protein CAISASSGSTDTQYF.

The rearrangement joins TRBV3-1 (or the pseudogene TRBV3-2) to TRBJ2-4, with D tentatively TRBD2 (5 bases). Trimming cost V 0 bases and J 3 bases, with 12 bases left between them. Germline V lookup: CDR1 LGHDT, CDR2 YNNKEL (reference sequence). This CDR3 has 16 residues. The CDR3 nucleotides are TGTGCCAGCAGCCAAGAGGTAGCGTATGTCAAAAACATTCAGTACTTC. Its protein product is CASSQEVAYVKNIQYF.

Only one count was recorded for this clone. The rearrangement uses TRBV24-1 and TRBJ1-1; 9 bases map to TRBD1. The CDR3 is made up of 17 amino acids. CDR1 and CDR2 (germline): KGHDR, SFDVKD. With 3 bases clipped from V and 1 base from J, the junction kept 8 bases outside the gene matches. The CDR3 loop is CATSDLHRGLPNTEAFF. The CDR3 DNA is TGTGCCACCAGTGATCTCCACAGGGGGCTCCCGAACACTGAAGCTTTCTTT.

V and J are TRBV29-1 and TRBJ1-2, with D possibly being TRBD1 (5 bases). V gave up 4 bases and J gave up 1 base, with 16 bases separating them. CDR1 and CDR2 (germline): SQVTM, ANQGSEA. CDR3 length: 15 residues. CDR3 DNA sequence: TGCAGCGTTGGGGCAGGGTCCACCGTTAACTATGGCTACACCTTC. It translates to CSVGAGSTVNYGYTF.

V is TRBV19 and J is TRBJ2-1; perhaps TRBD2 as D (5 bases). The V and J ends lost 7 bases and 4 bases respectively, with 17 bases between them. This CDR3 contains 15 residues. Germline CDR1 reads LNHDA; CDR2 reads SQIVND (reference sequence). CDR3 nucleotide sequence: TGTGCCAGTAACCAACTAGGCTCTTTGTACAATGAGCAGTTCTTC. This codes for CASNQLGSLYNEQFF.

V gene TRBV27 combines with J gene TRBJ1-1, with TRBD1 matching over 10 bases. The CDR3 loop spans 15 amino acids. V lost 2 bases and J lost 4; bases outside the gene matches: 4. The germline gives CDR1 MNHEY, CDR2 SMNVEV (reference sequence). The CDR3: CASSLDRGPGTEAFF. The CDR3, as DNA: TGTGCCAGCAGTTTAGACAGGGGGCCGGGCACTGAAGCTTTCTTT.

This chain connects TRBV27 to TRBJ1-2, with D maybe TRBD1 (5 bases). From germline, CDR1 is MNHEY and CDR2 SMNVEV (reference sequence). V was cut by 3 bases and J by 7 bases, with 15 bases left in between. The CDR3 runs 14 residues. CDR3 sequence (DNA): TGTGCCAGCAGTTTGGGTCAGGGATCGACTGGCTACACCTTC. Its protein is CASSLGQGSTGYTF.

This clone has a single count. The chain's CDR3 is CASGHMNTEAFF. The CDR3 DNA reads TGTGCCTCGGGACATATGAACACTGAAGCTTTCTTT. The chain uses TRBV10-3 and TRBJ1-1, with a weak D call TRBD1 (6 bases). The CDR3 is 12 amino acids. The V gene's germline CDR1 is ENHRY and CDR2 SYGVKD. V was cut by 11 bases and J by 0 bases, with 10 bases left in between.